This note documents a single TCR beta chain sequence. Using immunoSEQ multiplex PCR, the repertoire was profiled, and TCRdb retains in-frame clones only, with some absent. The sample includes 150,000 to 200,000 clones, about 88% of them seen just once. The entry originates in a study of blood T cell repertoires in COVID-19. The wider study: The study drew acute and convalescent COVID-19 samples from the United States, Italy and Spain. The analysed material was cDNA or gDNA that came from T cells, B-cell-depleted T cells, or PBMCs.

Germline-derived CDR1 and CDR2 are SGHRS and YFSETQ. V shed 4 bases, J shed 0 bases, and the junction held 14 bases outside the gene matches. This CDR3 region has 18 residues. This receptor was taken from a human donor with acute COVID-19. The donor label of this sample is uncertain. The sequenced sample consisted of PBMCs or T cells enriched from blood (not recorded which). This chain connects TRBV5-1 to TRBJ1-1; 8 bases agree with TRBD1. The CDR3 loop is CASSSLLGTGQMNTEAFF. The CDR3 DNA follows: TGCGCCAGCAGCAGTCTTCTAGGGACAGGCCAAATGAACACTGAAGCTTTCTTT.